This T cell receptor (beta chain) originates from a study of graft-versus-host responses after intestinal transplantation. Points from the study as a whole: Detection of GvH clones occurred in recipient marrow, and some had their first appearance in ileum or blood.

The CDR3 contains 15 residues. The ends were cut back, 0 bases at V and 5 bases at J, with 13 bases in the middle. The germline CDR1 and CDR2 sequences are SGHTA and FQGNSA. Processed graft tissue released its intraepithelial and lamina propria lymphocytes. Sequencing used immunoSEQ multiplex PCR; TCRdb keeps in-frame clones, though not all of them. Here the sample spans 13,000 to 15,000 clones, roughly two thirds being singletons. Comment on this clone: Its specificity is not known.

The receptor comes from a human patient who received an intestinal transplant, so some T cells may come from the graft donor. This specimen consisted of ileum tissue, obtained just over 650 days after intestinal transplantation. The rearrangement joins TRBV7-2 to TRBJ2-5, with a tentative D call TRBD2 (6 bases). In DNA, the CDR3 is TGTGCCAGCAGCTTAGCCGCGAATGCGGGGGAGACCCAGTACTTC. It is translated as CASSLAANAGETQYF. The variable domain in full, completed from reference TRBV7-2 and TRBJ2-5, reads GAGVSQSPSNKVTEKGKDVELRCDPISGHTALYWYRQSLGQGLEFLIYFQGNSAPDKSGLPSDRFSAERTGGSVSTLTIQRTQQEDSAVYLCASSLAANAGETQYFGPGTRLLVL.